The 2 T cell receptor beta chains in this list originate from one sample, sequenced in a study of OX40 agonist ivuxolimab in advanced cancers. The assay was immunoSEQ multiplex PCR, and TCRdb's table has in-frame clones only and misses some. The repertoire consists of nearly 55,000 clones, with more than 85% occurring once and the leading ten covering 1.3% to 1.5%. The starting material was CD4+ or CD8+ T cells sorted from blood, obtained in a trial of the OX40 agonist ivuxolimab. These receptors were collected from an adult with an advanced solid tumor such as melanoma, head and neck, liver or kidney cancer.

J is TRBJ2-7 and V is TRBV18; TRBD1 aligns across 11 bases. This CDR3 region has 14 residues. Germline V lookup: CDR1 KGHSH, CDR2 LQKENI. Trimming took 3 bases from V and 3 from J; bases not matched to a gene: 1. CDR3 protein: CASSPGQGVYEQYF. The CDR3 bases are TGTGCCAGCTCACCGGGACAGGGGGTCTACGAGCAGTACTTC.

CDR3 sequence (DNA): TGTGCCAGCAGCCCCTGGGCCCTAGCCAAAAACATTCAGTACTTC. It yields the protein CASSPWALAKNIQYF. V and J are TRBV21-1 and TRBJ2-4; TRBD1 is taken as the D call from the table, unchecked against the DNA. TRBV21-1 is given as a pseudogene. The CDR3 spans 15 residues.